These 17 T cell receptor beta chains were sequenced from one sample in a study of blood T cell repertoires in COVID-19. Using immunoSEQ multiplex PCR, the repertoire was profiled, and TCRdb retains in-frame clones only, with some absent. Here the sample spans over 90,000 clones, nearly 85% being singletons. The specimen sequenced was peripheral blood. The source is a human donor in a cohort sampled during active or convalescent COVID-19.

This clone is labeled medium-sized (0.01 to 0.1%). The gene calls are TRBV6-6 and TRBJ2-5; possible D gene TRBD1, 6 bases. Trimming took 5 bases from V and 5 from J, leaving 12 bases between them. Germline CDR1 and CDR2: MNHNY and SVGAGI (reference sequence). The CDR3 sequence is 13 residues long. The CDR3 DNA is TGTGCCAGCAGTCGCTCAGGGGTTGAGACCCAGTACTTC. Residues: CASSRSGVETQYF.

The genes are TRBV27 and TRBJ2-7; 7 nucleotides match TRBD1. Trimming at V came to 4 bases and at J to 6 bases, leaving 9 bases not matched to a gene. CDR3 length: 14 residues. Germline CDR1 and CDR2: MNHEY and SMNVEV (reference sequence). The CDR3: CASSSTGTALEQYF. In nucleotides, the CDR3 is TGTGCCAGCAGTTCTACCGGGACAGCACTCGAGCAGTACTTC.

This chain joins TRBV6-5 and TRBJ1-1, with TRBD1 as a possible D gene (6 bases). From germline, CDR1 is MNHEY and CDR2 SVGAGI. The CDR3 totals 13 residues. V shed 8 bases and J shed 5 bases, with 15 bases lying between them. The CDR3 is CASWGRGWTEAFF. The CDR3, as DNA: TGTGCCAGCTGGGGGAGGGGGTGGACTGAAGCTTTCTTT.

J is TRBJ1-5 and V is TRBV4-1; TRBD1 matches at 7 bases. The CDR3 has 14 amino acids. After removal of 3 bases from V and 4 bases from J, the junction contained 3 bases not matched to a gene. Germline V gives CDR1 MGHRA, CDR2 YSYEKL. CDR3 in DNA: TGCGCCAGCAGCCACGGGACAGTGAATCAGCCCCAGCATTTT. Protein product: CASSHGTVNQPQHF.

This clone appeared a few times. J is TRBJ2-6 and V is TRBV3-1 (or the pseudogene TRBV3-2), with D unresolved. The V gene's germline CDR1 is LGHDT and CDR2 YNNKEL (reference sequence). The V end lost 4 bases, the J end lost 0 bases, and 7 bases lay between the germline ends. The CDR3 has 15 residues. In DNA, the CDR3 is TGTGCCAGCAGCCCGGTCAACTCTGGGGCCAACGTCCTGACTTTC. Amino acid sequence: CASSPVNSGANVLTF.

V is TRBV27 and J is TRBJ1-5, with unresolved D. Deletions cut 4 bases from V and 6 bases from J, with 16 bases between. This CDR3 spans 15 amino acids. Germline V gene sequence: CDR1 MNHEY, CDR2 SMNVEV (reference sequence). The CDR3 loop reads CASSSTGSYGQPQHF. Here the CDR3 DNA reads TGTGCCAGCAGTTCAACCGGGAGTTACGGTCAGCCCCAGCATTTT.

This chain links TRBV19 with TRBJ1-3, with 8 nucleotides matching TRBD1. CDR1 LNHDA and CDR2 SQIVND come from the germline V gene (reference sequence). V was clipped by 3 bases and J by 0 bases; unmatched bases: 4. The CDR3 runs 16 residues. CDR3 loop: CASSIPGGSSGNTIYF. The CDR3 DNA follows: TGTGCCAGTAGTATCCCAGGGGGCAGCTCTGGAAACACCATATATTTT.

Note on this clone: The junction departs from germline at one end; a sequencing error may be responsible. The V call is TRBV6-6, the J call TRBJ1-5; 8 bases are shared with TRBD1. Germline V gene lookup returns CDR1 MNHNY and CDR2 SVGAGI (reference sequence). The CDR3 is 12 amino acids. CDR3 bases: TGTGCCAGCAGTTACGGCCGGGACAGGCAGGTTTTT. The encoded protein is CASSYGRDRQVF.

The CDR3 sequence is CASSYSQYNSPLHF. The CDR3 bases are TGTGCCAGCAGTTACTCTCAGTACAATTCACCCCTCCACTTT. The rearrangement joins TRBV6-6 to TRBJ1-6, with D hard to call. Trimming removed 0 bases from V and 7 bases from J, with 7 bases in between. There are 14 residues in the CDR3. Per germline, CDR1 MNHNY and CDR2 SVGAGI (reference sequence).

The chain carries TRBV21-1 and TRBJ1-2; the table names TRBD1, a call not compared with the DNA. TRBV21-1 has pseudogene status. This CDR3 has 18 amino acids. DNA of the CDR3: TGTGCCAGCAGCAAAGTGGGGCCCCGGGACAGTCTCCCCGGGGGACTCACCTTC. Amino acids: CASSKVGPRDSLPGGLTF.

The J gene is TRBJ1-1, the V gene TRBV11-2; tentative D call: TRBD1 (5 bases). This CDR3 spans 16 amino acids. The V end lost 3 bases, the J end lost 6 bases, and 20 bases lay between the germline ends. Germline V lookup: CDR1 SGHAT, CDR2 FQNNGV. Here the CDR3 DNA reads TGTGCCAGCAGCTTCCCTTTCGGCAGGGCGGGAGCTGAAGCTTTCTTT. This gives the protein CASSFPFGRAGAEAFF.

The chain has TRBV10-3 and TRBJ2-1, with a weak D call TRBD1 (6 bases). V lost 2 bases to trimming and J lost 5 bases, with 19 bases between them. The CDR3 consists of 17 residues. Germline V lookup: CDR1 ENHRY, CDR2 SYGVKD. Written as DNA, the CDR3 is TGTGCCATCAGTGAGATACTTCAGGGGTTACCTAACAATGAGCAGTTCTTC. Protein sequence: CAISEILQGLPNNEQFF.

The chain carries TRBV9 and TRBJ1-3; D possibly corresponds to TRBD1 (6 bases). This CDR3 contains 15 residues. Germline V CDR1 and CDR2: SGDLS, YYNGEE. V shed 4 bases and J shed 7 bases, with 18 bases lying between them. The CDR3 sequence: CASSPTGTLPNTIYF. CDR3 coding DNA: TGTGCCAGCAGCCCTACCGGGACACTTCCCAACACCATATATTTT.

This clone showed up just a few times. V gene TRBV2 combines with J gene TRBJ1-2, with TRBD1 matching 8 bases. The CDR3 has 17 amino acids. Germline V gene lookup returns CDR1 SNHLY and CDR2 FYNNEI. After removal of 6 bases from V and 1 base from J, the junction contained 13 bases not matched to a gene. The CDR3 sequence is CASRRGDRYLHNYGYTF. CDR3 nucleotide sequence: TGTGCCAGCAGGAGGGGGGACAGGTACCTCCATAACTATGGCTACACCTTC.

CDR3 coding DNA: TGTGCCAGCAGCCGACAGTACACTGAAGCTTTCTTT. It yields the protein CASSRQYTEAFF. This chain uses TRBV7-9 with TRBJ1-1, with D possibly being TRBD1 (5 bases). Germline V lookup: CDR1 SEHNR, CDR2 FQNEAQ (reference sequence). V gave up 5 bases and J gave up 3 bases, with 7 bases separating them. This CDR3 contains 12 residues.

J is TRBJ1-2 and V is TRBV11-2, with TRBD1 matching 8 bases. This CDR3 is built from 13 residues. Germline V CDR1 and CDR2: SGHAT, FQNNGV. Losses at the gene ends were 1 base for V and 6 bases for J; bases not matched to a gene: 1. CDR3 DNA: TGTGCCAGCAGCTTAGCAGGGGGCAATGGCTACACCTTC. Translated: CASSLAGGNGYTF.

The CDR3 DNA is TGTGCCAGCAGGGACTTAAAGGTGGTGGATCAGCCCCAGCATTTT. Protein: CASRDLKVVDQPQHF. The V gene is TRBV6-5, the J gene TRBJ1-5; D remains ambiguous. V shed 6 bases and J shed 5 bases, with 17 bases lying between them. The CDR3 consists of 15 residues. Looked up from germline, CDR1 is MNHEY and CDR2 is SVGAGI.